Shown below are 20 T cell receptor beta chains from a single sample sequenced in a study of beta chain features in type 1 diabetes. Expressed TCRB transcripts were sequenced because the entire RNA isolate underwent reverse transcription. Clones were sequenced by immunoSEQ multiplex PCR, and TCRdb holds only the in-frame ones, with some missing. This sample has 20,000 to 25,000 clones, with more than 45% found just once. These receptors' antigens are unknown. The study, taken as a whole, reports: Shorter TCRB CDR3s, moderately but significantly so, marked every one of the four CD4+ subsets in Type 1 diabetes patients.

Source material: stem cell memory CD4+ T cells from blood. All receptors come from a man between 18 and 35 years old with type 1 diabetes.

V usage is TRBV6-5 and J usage is TRBJ2-7, with D perhaps TRBD1 (5 bases). V was cut by 2 bases and J by 6 bases, with 11 bases left in between. The CDR3 covers 13 residues. CDR1 MNHEY and CDR2 SVGAGI come from the germline V gene. CDR3 amino acids: CASSYPGLSEQYF. Written as DNA, the CDR3 is TGTGCCAGCAGTTACCCAGGGCTCTCCGAGCAGTACTTC.

The table lists this clone with a count of one. The chain uses TRBV28 and TRBJ2-1, with TRBD2 identical over 7 bases. The germline gives CDR1 MDHEN, CDR2 SYDVKM. V shed 4 bases, J shed 7 bases, and the junction held 10 bases outside the gene matches. The CDR3 contains 15 residues. CDR3 in amino acids: CASSSKIWGGNEQFF. CDR3 coding DNA: TGTGCCAGCAGTTCAAAAATTTGGGGGGGAAATGAGCAGTTCTTC. The full variable domain, its missing parts supplied by reference TRBV28 and TRBJ2-1, is DVKVTQSSRYLVKRTGEKVFLECVQDMDHENMFWYRQDPGLGLRLIYFSYDVKMKEKGDIPEGYSVSREKKERFSLILESASTNQTSMYLCASSSKIWGGNEQFFGPGTRLTVL.

The V and J genes are TRBV5-8 and TRBJ2-7; maybe TRBD1 (6 bases). The V and J ends lost 6 bases and 6 bases respectively, with 10 bases between them. CDR3 size: 11 residues. Per germline, CDR1 SGHTS and CDR2 YDEGEE. The CDR3 bases are TGTGCCAGCACCCGAGGGGGCGAGCAGTACTTC. The encoded protein is CASTRGGEQYF.

In its sample, this clone was seen a few times. The rearrangement uses TRBV30 and TRBJ1-6, with D possibly TRBD1 on 5 matching bases. The CDR3 consists of 12 residues. From germline, CDR1 is GTSNPN and CDR2 SVGIG (reference sequence). V lost 3 bases and J lost 5, with 5 bases in between. The CDR3 loop is CAWSRDNSPLHF. The CDR3 DNA is TGTGCCTGGAGCAGGGATAATTCACCCCTCCACTTT.

The rearrangement uses TRBV18 and TRBJ1-1; 9 bases map to TRBD1. V shed 2 bases, J shed 6 bases, and the junction held 4 bases outside the gene matches. The CDR3 has 14 amino acids. In germline, CDR1 is KGHSH, CDR2 LQKENI. The CDR3 protein is CASSPGQGRAEAFF. The CDR3 DNA sequence: TGTGCCAGCTCACCAGGACAGGGGAGAGCTGAAGCTTTCTTT.

The chain is built from TRBV9 and TRBJ2-7; 10 bases line up with TRBD1. V shed 0 bases and J 4 bases; nucleotides not matched to a gene: 4. Germline V gives CDR1 SGDLS, CDR2 YYNGEE. This CDR3 has 15 residues. The CDR3: CASSVGSGQGYEQYF. CDR3 bases: TGTGCCAGCAGCGTAGGCTCGGGACAGGGGTACGAGCAGTACTTC. Full variable domain (outside the CDR3, taken from reference TRBV9 and TRBJ2-7): DSGVTQTPKHLITATGQRVTLRCSPRSGDLSVYWYQQSLDQGLQFLIQYYNGEERAKGNILERFSAQQFPDLHSELNLSSLELGDSALYFCASSVGSGQGYEQYFGPGTRLTVT.

Points on this clone: The junction departs from the called germline gene at one end, perhaps through a read error. The chain's CDR3 is CASSIAGAKETQYF. As DNA, the CDR3 is TGTGCCAGCAGCATAGCGGGAGCAAAAGAGACCCAGTACTTC. V is TRBV7-6 and J is TRBJ2-5; 9 bases line up with TRBD2. The CDR3 contains 14 residues. The V gene's germline CDR1 is SGHVS and CDR2 FNYEAQ.

The V call is TRBV7-8, the J call TRBJ2-5; TRBD1 agrees at 8 bases. The J segment lost 7 bases and the V segment lost 5 bases, leaving 12 bases of the junction unmatched. The length of the CDR3 is 15 residues. Germline V gene data show CDR1 as SGHVS and CDR2 as FQNEAQ. In DNA form, the CDR3 reads TGTGCCAGCAGCGCCGCAGGGGGCCCGGACGTGACCCAGTACTTC. Its protein product is CASSAAGGPDVTQYF.

This clone was counted only a few times. This chain joins TRBV5-1 and TRBJ2-7; TRBD1 matches 11 bases. The CDR3 extends over 14 amino acids. The V and J ends lost 4 bases and 7 bases, in that order; junction bases with no gene match: 7. CDR1 is SGHRS, CDR2 YFSETQ, per germline. The CDR3 here is CASSRGQGVEEQYF. DNA for the CDR3: TGCGCCAGCAGCCGGGGACAGGGGGTTGAGGAGCAGTACTTC.

The chain couples TRBV19 to TRBJ2-1; TRBD2 matches at 8 bases. Germline CDR1 is LNHDA and CDR2 is SQIVND (reference sequence). This CDR3 has 13 residues. V shed 4 bases and J 9 bases; nucleotides not matched to a gene: 5. CDR3 coding DNA: TGTGCCAGTAGTAGCGGGAGGTTTGGTGAGCAGTTCTTC. Protein product: CASSSGRFGEQFF.

This clone has just one count. The genes are TRBV2 and TRBJ2-7, with no clear D. V gave up 4 bases and J gave up 6 bases, with 7 bases separating them. Germline CDR1 and CDR2: SNHLY and FYNNEI. This CDR3 has 11 residues. The CDR3 DNA is TGTGCCAGCAGTGGAGAGAGCGAGCAGTACTTC. Translating gives CASSGESEQYF.

Worth noting for this clone: A junction end diverges from the germline sequence, so it may reflect a read error. This chain connects TRBV5-1 to TRBJ1-1, with D hard to call. The germline V gene encodes CDR1 SGHRS and CDR2 YFSETQ. The CDR3 contains 15 residues. CDR3 protein: CASTLSPLLNTEAFF. The DNA for the CDR3 is TGCGCCAGCACCTTGTCCCCACTACTGAACACTGAAGCTTTCTTT.

The rearrangement joins TRBV5-1 to TRBJ2-7; maybe TRBD2 (6 bases). The CDR3 has 15 amino acids. Germline values: CDR1 SGHRS, CDR2 YFSETQ. Trimming cost V 2 bases and J 1 base, with 13 bases left between them. The CDR3 reads CASSFTAGTSYEQYF. CDR3 coding DNA: TGCGCCAGCAGCTTTACGGCGGGAACTTCCTACGAGCAGTACTTC. Using reference TRBV5-1 and TRBJ2-7 for the parts outside the CDR3, the full variable domain is KAGVTQTPRYLIKTRGQQVTLSCSPISGHRSVSWYQQTPGQGLQFLFEYFSETQRNKGNFPGRFSGRQFSNSRSEMNVSTLELGDSALYLCASSFTAGTSYEQYFGPGTRLTVT.

The rearrangement joins TRBV5-5 to TRBJ2-5, with 7 bases fitting TRBD2. CDR1 SGHKS and CDR2 YYEKEE come from the germline V gene (reference sequence). The CDR3 loop spans 13 amino acids. The V and J ends lost 3 bases and 4 bases, in that order; junction bases with no gene match: 3. The CDR3 region is CASSSVAGETQYF. DNA for the CDR3: TGTGCCAGCAGCTCCGTAGCGGGAGAGACCCAGTACTTC.

The V gene is TRBV10-3, the J gene TRBJ2-5; maybe TRBD1 (6 bases). The CDR3 is 13 residues long. Trimming pared 7 bases from V and 1 base from J, leaving 10 bases between. Germline-derived CDR1 and CDR2 are ENHRY and SYGVKD. CDR3 coding DNA: TGTGCCATCAAAGGGGGTCCCCAAGAGACCCAGTACTTC. Its protein is CAIKGGPQETQYF.

V and J are TRBV29-1 and TRBJ2-3; 9 nucleotides align to TRBD2. Losses at the gene ends were 6 bases for V and 0 bases for J; bases not matched to a gene: 4. The CDR3 extends over 14 amino acids. From germline, CDR1 is SQVTM and CDR2 ANQGSEA. CDR3 loop: CSVLRGGSTDTQYF. The CDR3 DNA reads TGCAGCGTATTGCGGGGGGGGAGCACAGATACGCAGTATTTT.

There are a few counts of this clone. The rearrangement joins TRBV19 to TRBJ2-7, with 7 bases aligning to TRBD2. Germline CDR1 is LNHDA and CDR2 is SQIVND (reference sequence). The length of the CDR3 is 15 residues. Trimming removed 8 bases from V and 5 bases from J; junction bases left unmatched: 15. The CDR3 coding sequence is TGTGCCAGTGCTAATCGGGCGGGAGTCGTCCACGAGCAGTACTTC. This gives the protein CASANRAGVVHEQYF.

This chain connects TRBV5-4 to TRBJ2-1, with TRBD2 matching over 9 bases. Germline lookup yields CDR1 SGHNT and CDR2 YYREEE (reference sequence). V dropped 10 bases and J dropped 6; count of bases not matched to a gene: 8. The CDR3 has 13 residues. CDR3 region: CAPLVAGVNEQFF. The CDR3 DNA follows: TGTGCCCCCCTTGTAGCGGGGGTCAATGAGCAGTTCTTC.

This chain connects TRBV7-2 to TRBJ2-2; 8 bases are shared with TRBD1. The junction had 9 bases not matched to a gene; V was cut back by 5 bases and J by 4 bases. The germline V gene has CDR1 SGHTA and CDR2 FQGNSA. The CDR3 has 16 amino acids. CDR3 DNA: TGTGCCAGCAGCCAGCATCGGGACAGGTCCACCGGGGAGCTGTTTTTT. Its translation is CASSQHRDRSTGELFF.

This clone has more than one count but fewer than ten. The chain joins TRBV5-1 to TRBJ2-7, with 7 positions matching TRBD2. CDR1 SGHRS and CDR2 YFSETQ come from the germline V gene. V gave up 4 bases and J gave up 3 bases; unmatched junction bases: 19. This CDR3 is built from 18 residues. CDR3 protein: CASSPRPMGGGGVYEQYF. CDR3 bases: TGCGCCAGCAGCCCCCGGCCAATGGGCGGGGGAGGGGTCTACGAGCAGTACTTC.